This TCR beta chain emerged from a study of cytomegalovirus exposure and HLA in healthy donors. Deletions cut 5 bases from V and 2 bases from J, with 13 bases between. The CDR3 has 14 residues. Germline V gene lookup returns CDR1 MDHEN and CDR2 SYDVKM. The method was immunoSEQ multiplex PCR; TCRdb's version includes in-frame clones alone and lacks a portion of them. The table lists about 110,000 clones, almost 96% of them singletons. The clonotype originates from a woman aged 18-29 years in good health and CMV-seronegative. The chain has TRBV28 and TRBJ2-7, with D possibly TRBD1 on 6 matching bases. Specimen: PBMCs. In nucleotides, the CDR3 is TGTGCCAGCAGTGTACAGGGTTCGGCCTACGAGCAGTACTTC. As protein: CASSVQGSAYEQYF.